The text below deals with one T cell receptor delta chain. This clone is deemed medium-sized (0.01 to 0.1%). Its antigen specificity is not known. The input lacks base qualities; no much larger clone sits a single base away. Other nucleotide sequences from this sample produce the same CDR3. The CDR3, cysteine through phenylalanine, is 21 amino acids long. The CDR3 DNA has 63 bases and is translated from base 1. CDR1 TSWWSYY and CDR2 QGS are derived from the germline V gene. Trimming takes 5 bases from V and 2 bases from J, and the germline ends sit 33 bases apart. TCRdb shows the sequencer as Illumina MiSeq. The published analysis was carried out like this. For publicity analysis, the Vgamma9Vdelta2 and nonVgamma9Vdelta2 bulk CDR3 files were merged for each subject into one combined repertoire per subject. Using base R and dplyr, each CDR3 amino acid sequence was checked across 9 single-cell datasets and nine to ten bulk repertoires to give a publicity score ranging from 0 to 19. TCRdb called clones from the public reads with CATT, and repeated DNA sequences were later combined into one row. The V and J calls and clone size are TCRdb's, not the authors'. The sample includes roughly 2,000 delta-chain clones, with 20% to 30% observed a single time. The ten largest clones represent roughly 4% of the sample.

This specimen belongs to a study of fetal and pediatric gammadelta thymocytes (dated by TCRdb to the early 2020s). Turning to the overall study: To strengthen a single-cell study of gammadelta thymocyte development, the researchers used bulk gammadelta thymocyte repertoires that mixed previously published data with newly generated, unpublished data. A total of 10 or so subjects, comprising 3 fetal thymus donors and 7 pediatric thymus donors, were covered by the bulk gammadelta thymocyte repertoire set. Previously published data (refs 27,28) and unpublished data were combined in the bulk gammadelta thymocyte repertoires. Bulk TCR repertoire data were added to increase subject numbers and strengthen the CDR3 publicity analysis. The full study reports these points: Compared with post-natal repertoires, fetal gammadelta thymocyte repertoires were previously reported to be enriched for TRDV2, TRGV8 and TRGV9 usage, low N additions and public CDR3s.

Thymocytes were stained with Zombie NIR viability dye and antibodies against CD3 (UCHT1), TCRgammadelta (11F2), TCRVgamma9 (IMMU360) and TCRVdelta2 (IMMU389). From human fetal and pediatric thymuses, sorted Vgamma9Vdelta2 and nonVgamma9Vdelta2 gammadelta thymocytes were used to generate bulk TRD and TRG CDR3 repertoires separately. Pediatric thymus tissue was obtained in Belgium from children undergoing cardiac surgery. Pediatric thymus donors in the study were aged between about 1 and 12 years. Thymic cell suspensions were prepared from fetal and post-natal thymuses as described previously. NonVgamma9Vdelta2 thymocytes were sorted as CD3+ gammadeltaTCR+ cells lacking the Vgamma9+Vdelta2+ phenotype. A FACS Aria III cell sorter (BD Biosciences) was used to carry out the cell sorting.

The clonotype comes from a child who underwent cardiac surgery and was recorded as healthy. Sequences were obtained from non-Vgamma9Vdelta2 gamma-delta T cells from the thymus. This specimen's cell subset or site label, interpreted: CD3+gammadeltaTCR+ thymocytes not co-expressing Vgamma9 and Vdelta2. In this chain, TRDV1 is recombined with TRDJ1; the D gene cannot be named for sure. The CDR3 amino acid sequence is: CALGNPWMRGVIKRETDKLIF. The sequenced DNA: TGTGCTCTTGGGAATCCTTGGATGCGAGGGGTCATTAAAAGGGAGACCGATAAACTCATCTTT.